This T cell receptor (beta chain) was profiled in a study of cytomegalovirus exposure and HLA in healthy donors. Across the study: T cells numbering some 170 million yielded more than 100 million unique TCR beta sequences in an earlier analysis.

With 60 Vbeta and 13 Jbeta primers, the PCR was carried out. The repertoire was sequenced with immunoSEQ multiplex PCR; TCRdb's copy has only in-frame clones and lacks some. The table shows about 94,000 clones, with about 80% occurring only once. CDR1 and CDR2 (germline): MRHNA, SNTAGT. This CDR3 is built from 16 residues. With 5 bases removed from V and 0 bases from J, the gap between germline ends came to 14 bases. The TCR originated in a man aged 35-49 years in good health and CMV-seropositive. The chain has TRBV6-4 and TRBJ1-5; TRBD1 might be the D (6 bases). Sequencing input: PBMCs. CDR3 bases: TGTGCCAGCAGTCACAGGGTGATGTATAGCAATCAGCCCCAGCATTTT. It translates to CASSHRVMYSNQPQHF.